This TCR beta chain was documented in a study of blood T cell repertoires in COVID-19. At the level of the study: The United States, Italy and Spain supplied acute and convalescent COVID-19 samples.

Methods used by the authors: Amplification from reference gene primers served as the basis for estimated nucleated cell counts. Assay used: immunoSEQ multiplex PCR; TCRdb lists only in-frame clones, some missing. The DNA was the basis for D and trimming; V, J and clone size are from that table. The sample has 40,000 or so clones, approximately 92% seen once. The CDR3 length is 15 residues. Germline V gene sequence: CDR1 MNHNS, CDR2 SASEGT. The J segment lost 4 bases and the V segment lost 3 bases, leaving 4 bases of the junction unmatched. The chain uses TRBV6-1 and TRBJ2-2; the match to TRBD2 covers 8 bases. Sequencing was done on a sample of peripheral blood. The TCR was taken from a man younger than 40 with active or convalescent COVID-19. In DNA form, the CDR3 reads TGTGCCAGCAGTGAGATGGCGGGGGGCACCGGGGAGCTGTTTTTT. Protein product: CASSEMAGGTGELFF.